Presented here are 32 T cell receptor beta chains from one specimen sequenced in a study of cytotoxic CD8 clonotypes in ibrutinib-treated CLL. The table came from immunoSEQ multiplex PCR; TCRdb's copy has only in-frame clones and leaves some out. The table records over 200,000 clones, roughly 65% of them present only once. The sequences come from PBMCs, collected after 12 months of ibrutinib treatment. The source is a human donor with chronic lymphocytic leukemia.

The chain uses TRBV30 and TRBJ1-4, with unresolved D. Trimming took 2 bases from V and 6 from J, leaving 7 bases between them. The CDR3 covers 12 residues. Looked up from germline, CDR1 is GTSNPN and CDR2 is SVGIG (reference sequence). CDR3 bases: TGTGCCTGGAGTTGGCGGGATGAAAAACTGTTTTTT. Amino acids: CAWSWRDEKLFF.

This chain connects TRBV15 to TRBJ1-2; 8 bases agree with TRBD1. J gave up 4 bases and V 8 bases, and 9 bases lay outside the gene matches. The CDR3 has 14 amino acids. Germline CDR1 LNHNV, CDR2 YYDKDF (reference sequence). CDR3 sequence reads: CATATTGTGYGYTF. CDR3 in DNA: TGTGCCACCGCCACGACCGGGACAGGCTATGGCTACACCTTC. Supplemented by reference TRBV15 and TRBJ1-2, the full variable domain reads DAMVIQNPRYQVTQFGKPVTLSCSQTLNHNVMYWYQQKSSQAPKLLFHYYDKDFNNEADTPDNFQSRRPNTSFCFLDIRSPGLGDTAMYLCATATTGTGYGYTFGSGTRLTVV.

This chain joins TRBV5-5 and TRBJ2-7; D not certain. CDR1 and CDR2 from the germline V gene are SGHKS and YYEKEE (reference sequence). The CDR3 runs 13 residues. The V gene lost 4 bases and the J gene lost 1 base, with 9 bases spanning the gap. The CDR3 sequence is CASSLQASYEQYF. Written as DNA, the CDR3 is TGTGCCAGCAGCCTGCAAGCGTCCTACGAGCAGTACTTC.

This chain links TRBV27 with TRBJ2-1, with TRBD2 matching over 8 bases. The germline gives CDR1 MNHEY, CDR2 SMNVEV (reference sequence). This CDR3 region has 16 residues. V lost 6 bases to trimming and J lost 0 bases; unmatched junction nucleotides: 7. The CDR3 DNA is TGTGCCAGCAGCACCACAGCGGGGGTCTCCTACAATGAGCAGTTCTTC. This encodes CASSTTAGVSYNEQFF.

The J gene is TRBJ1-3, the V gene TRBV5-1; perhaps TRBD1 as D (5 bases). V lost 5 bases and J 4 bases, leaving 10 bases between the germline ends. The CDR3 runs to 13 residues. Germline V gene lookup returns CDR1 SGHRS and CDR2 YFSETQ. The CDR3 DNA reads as TGCGCCAGCAGATCTGACAGAGGAAACACCATATATTTT. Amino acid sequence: CASRSDRGNTIYF.

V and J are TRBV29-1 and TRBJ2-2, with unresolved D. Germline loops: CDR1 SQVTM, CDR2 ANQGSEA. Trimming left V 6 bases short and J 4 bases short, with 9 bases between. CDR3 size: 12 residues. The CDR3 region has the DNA TGCAGCGTCCCCTACGGCACCGGGGAGCTGTTTTTT. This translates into CSVPYGTGELFF.

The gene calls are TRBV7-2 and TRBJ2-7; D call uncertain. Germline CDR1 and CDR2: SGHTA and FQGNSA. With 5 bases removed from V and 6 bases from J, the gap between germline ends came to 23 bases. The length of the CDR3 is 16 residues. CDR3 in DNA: TGTGCCAGCAGCCCACGAGGTGGGCCAAGGACGGCCGAGCAGTACTTC. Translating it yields CASSPRGGPRTAEQYF. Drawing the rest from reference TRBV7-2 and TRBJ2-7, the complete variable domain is GAGVSQSPSNKVTEKGKDVELRCDPISGHTALYWYRQSLGQGLEFLIYFQGNSAPDKSGLPSDRFSAERTGGSVSTLTIQRTQQEDSAVYLCASSPRGGPRTAEQYFGPGTRLTVT.

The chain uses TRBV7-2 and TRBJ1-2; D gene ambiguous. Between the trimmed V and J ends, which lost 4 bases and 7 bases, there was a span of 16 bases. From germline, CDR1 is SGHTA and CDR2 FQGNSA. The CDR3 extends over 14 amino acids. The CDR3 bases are TGTGCCAGCAGCTCTCGTCAGGAAAGTGGTGGCTACACCTTC. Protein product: CASSSRQESGGYTF.

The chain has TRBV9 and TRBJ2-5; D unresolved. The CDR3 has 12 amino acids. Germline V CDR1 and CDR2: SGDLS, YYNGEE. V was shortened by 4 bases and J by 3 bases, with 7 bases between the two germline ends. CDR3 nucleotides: TGTGCCAGCAGCCCCTGGGAAGAGACCCAGTACTTC. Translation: CASSPWEETQYF.

CDR3 nucleotide sequence: TGCACCAGCAGCCATTCCGCAGCCCGGGCTAGCGGGAGTTTCGGCCAGTACGAGCAGTACTTC. It specifies CTSSHSAARASGSFGQYEQYF. The V gene is TRBV1, the J gene TRBJ2-7; the D call TRBD2 from the table was never checked on the DNA. TRBV1 represents a pseudogene. This CDR3 has 21 residues.

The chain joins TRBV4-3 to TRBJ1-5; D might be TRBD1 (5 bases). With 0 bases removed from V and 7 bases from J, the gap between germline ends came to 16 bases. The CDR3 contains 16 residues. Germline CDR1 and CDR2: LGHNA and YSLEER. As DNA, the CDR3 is TGCGCCAGCAGCCAAGATTTTGGGCAGGGAGGACAGCCCCAGCATTTT. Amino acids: CASSQDFGQGGQPQHF.

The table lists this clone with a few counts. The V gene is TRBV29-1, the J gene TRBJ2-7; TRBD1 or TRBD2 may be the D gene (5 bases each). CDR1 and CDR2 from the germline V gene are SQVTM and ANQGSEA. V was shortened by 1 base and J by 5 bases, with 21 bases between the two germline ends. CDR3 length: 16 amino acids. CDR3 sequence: CSVEGGTEGRFNEQYF. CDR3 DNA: TGCAGCGTTGAAGGTGGAACTGAGGGGAGATTTAACGAGCAGTACTTC.

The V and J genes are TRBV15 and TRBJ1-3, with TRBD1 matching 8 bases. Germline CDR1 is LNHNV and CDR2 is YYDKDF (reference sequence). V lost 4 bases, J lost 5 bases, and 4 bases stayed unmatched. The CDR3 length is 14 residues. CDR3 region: CATSNTGGRNTIYF. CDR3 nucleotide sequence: TGTGCCACCAGCAACACAGGGGGACGAAACACCATATATTTT.

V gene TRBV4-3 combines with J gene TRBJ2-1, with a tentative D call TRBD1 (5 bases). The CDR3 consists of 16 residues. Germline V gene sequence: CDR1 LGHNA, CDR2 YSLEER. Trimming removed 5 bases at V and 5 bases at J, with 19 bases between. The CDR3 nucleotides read TGCGCCAGCAGCTCAATGGCTAGGGGCAGACACAATGAGCAGTTCTTC. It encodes CASSSMARGRHNEQFF.

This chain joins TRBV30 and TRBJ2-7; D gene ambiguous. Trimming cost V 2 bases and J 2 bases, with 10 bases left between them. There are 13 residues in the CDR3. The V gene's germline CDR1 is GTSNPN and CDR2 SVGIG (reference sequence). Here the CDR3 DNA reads TGTGCCTGGAGTCGCCAAGGCCCCTACGAGCAGTACTTC. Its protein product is CAWSRQGPYEQYF.

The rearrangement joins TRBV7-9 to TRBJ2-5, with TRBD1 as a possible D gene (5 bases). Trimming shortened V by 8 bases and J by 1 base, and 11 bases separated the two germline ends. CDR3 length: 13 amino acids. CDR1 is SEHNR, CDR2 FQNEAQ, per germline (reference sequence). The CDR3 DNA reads TGTGCCAGCTATGGACACCCCCAAGAGACCCAGTACTTC. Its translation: CASYGHPQETQYF.

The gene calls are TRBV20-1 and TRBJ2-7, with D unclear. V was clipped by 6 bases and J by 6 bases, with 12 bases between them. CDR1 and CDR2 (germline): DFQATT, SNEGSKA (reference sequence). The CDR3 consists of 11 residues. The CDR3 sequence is CSAELGREQYF. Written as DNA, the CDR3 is TGCAGTGCCGAGTTGGGCCGCGAGCAGTACTTC.

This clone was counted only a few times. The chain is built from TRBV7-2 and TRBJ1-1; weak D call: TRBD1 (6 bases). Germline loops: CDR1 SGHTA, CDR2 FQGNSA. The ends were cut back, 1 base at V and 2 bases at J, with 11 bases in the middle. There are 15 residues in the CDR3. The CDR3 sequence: CASSLDYRANTEAFF. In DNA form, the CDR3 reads TGTGCCAGCAGCTTAGACTACAGGGCCAACACTGAAGCTTTCTTT.

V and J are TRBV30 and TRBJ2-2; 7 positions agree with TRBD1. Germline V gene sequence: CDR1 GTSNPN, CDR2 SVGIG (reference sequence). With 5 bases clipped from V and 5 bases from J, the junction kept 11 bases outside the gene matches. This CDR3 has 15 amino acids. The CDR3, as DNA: TGTGCCTGGGCCGCTGATTCACAGGGGACCGGGGAGCTGTTTTTT. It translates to CAWAADSQGTGELFF.

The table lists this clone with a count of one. The CDR3 DNA reads as TGTGCCAGCAGTTGGACCCTCTACAATGAGCAGTTCTTC. Amino acid sequence: CASSWTLYNEQFF. The chain couples TRBV27 to TRBJ2-1; no firm D call. Germline loops: CDR1 MNHEY, CDR2 SMNVEV (reference sequence). V was cut by 4 bases and J by 3 bases, with 7 bases left in between. The CDR3 runs 13 residues.

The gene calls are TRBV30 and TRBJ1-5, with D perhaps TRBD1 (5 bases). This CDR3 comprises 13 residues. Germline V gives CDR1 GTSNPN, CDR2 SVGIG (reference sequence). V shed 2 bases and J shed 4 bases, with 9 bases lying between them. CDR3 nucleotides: TGTGCCTGGAGTCCGGGGGTTAATCAGCCCCAGCATTTT. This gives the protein CAWSPGVNQPQHF.

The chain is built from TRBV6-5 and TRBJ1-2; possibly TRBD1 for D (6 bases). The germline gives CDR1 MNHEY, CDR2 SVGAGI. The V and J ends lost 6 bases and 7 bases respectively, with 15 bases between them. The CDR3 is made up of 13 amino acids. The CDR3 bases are TGTGCCAGCAGCCGAGACAGGCCTGGTGGCTACACCTTC. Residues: CASSRDRPGGYTF.

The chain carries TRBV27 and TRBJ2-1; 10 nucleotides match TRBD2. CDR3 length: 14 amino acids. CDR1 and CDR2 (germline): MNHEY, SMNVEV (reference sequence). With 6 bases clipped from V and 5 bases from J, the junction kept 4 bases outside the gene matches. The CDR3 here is CASSRTSGDNEQFF. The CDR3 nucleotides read TGTGCCAGCAGCCGGACTAGCGGAGACAATGAGCAGTTCTTC.

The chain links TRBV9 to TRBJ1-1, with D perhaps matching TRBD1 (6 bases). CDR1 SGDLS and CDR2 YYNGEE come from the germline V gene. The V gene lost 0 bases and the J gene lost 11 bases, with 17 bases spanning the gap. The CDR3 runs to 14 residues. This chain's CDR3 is CASSVGAGDMLAFF. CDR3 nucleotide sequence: TGTGCCAGCAGCGTAGGGGCAGGGGATATGTTGGCTTTCTTT. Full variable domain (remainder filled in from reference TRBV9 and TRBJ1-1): DSGVTQTPKHLITATGQRVTLRCSPRSGDLSVYWYQQSLDQGLQFLIQYYNGEERAKGNILERFSAQQFPDLHSELNLSSLELGDSALYFCASSVGAGDMLAFFGQGTRLTVV.

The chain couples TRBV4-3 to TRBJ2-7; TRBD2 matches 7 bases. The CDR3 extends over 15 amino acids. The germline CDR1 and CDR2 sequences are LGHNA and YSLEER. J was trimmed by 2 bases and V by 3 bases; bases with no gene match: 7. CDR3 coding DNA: TGCGCCAGCAGCCATGAGGGTGGGAGGGCCTACGAGCAGTACTTC. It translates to CASSHEGGRAYEQYF.

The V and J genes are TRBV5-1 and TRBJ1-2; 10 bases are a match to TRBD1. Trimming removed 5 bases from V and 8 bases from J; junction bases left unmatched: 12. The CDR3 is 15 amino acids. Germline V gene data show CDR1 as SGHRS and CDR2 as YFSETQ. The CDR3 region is CASRSVPGTGDGYTF. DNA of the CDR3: TGCGCCAGCAGATCGGTCCCCGGGACAGGGGACGGCTACACCTTC.

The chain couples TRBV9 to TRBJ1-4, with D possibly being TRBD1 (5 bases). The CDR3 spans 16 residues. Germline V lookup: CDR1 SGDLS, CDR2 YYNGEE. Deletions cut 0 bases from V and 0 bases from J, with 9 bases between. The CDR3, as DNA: TGTGCCAGCAGCGTAGCCCAGGGTTCAACTAATGAAAAACTGTTTTTT. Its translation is CASSVAQGSTNEKLFF.

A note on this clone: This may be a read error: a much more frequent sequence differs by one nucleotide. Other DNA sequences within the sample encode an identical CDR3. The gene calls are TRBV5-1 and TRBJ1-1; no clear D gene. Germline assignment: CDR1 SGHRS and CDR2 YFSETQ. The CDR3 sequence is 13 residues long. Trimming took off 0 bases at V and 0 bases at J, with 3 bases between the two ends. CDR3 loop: CASSLVLNTEAFF. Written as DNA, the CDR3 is TGCGCCAGCAGCTTGGTTCTGAACACTGAAGCTTTCTTT. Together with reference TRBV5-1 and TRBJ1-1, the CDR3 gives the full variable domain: KAGVTQTPRYLIKTRGQQVTLSCSPISGHRSVSWYQQTPGQGLQFLFEYFSETQRNKGNFPGRFSGRQFSNSRSEMNVSTLELGDSALYLCASSLVLNTEAFFGQGTRLTVV.

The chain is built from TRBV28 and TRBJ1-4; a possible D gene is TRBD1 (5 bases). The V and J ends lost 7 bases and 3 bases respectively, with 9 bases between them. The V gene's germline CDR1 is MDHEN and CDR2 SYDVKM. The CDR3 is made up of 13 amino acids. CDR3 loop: CASTGEANEKLFF. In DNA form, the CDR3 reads TGTGCCAGCACGGGGGAGGCTAATGAAAAACTGTTTTTT.

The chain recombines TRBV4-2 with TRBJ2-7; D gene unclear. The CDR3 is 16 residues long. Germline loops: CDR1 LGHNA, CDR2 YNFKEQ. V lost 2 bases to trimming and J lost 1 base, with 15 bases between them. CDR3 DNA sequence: TGTGCCAGCAGCCAACAGAGAGGTCGGATTTCCTACGAGCAGTACTTC. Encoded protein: CASSQQRGRISYEQYF.

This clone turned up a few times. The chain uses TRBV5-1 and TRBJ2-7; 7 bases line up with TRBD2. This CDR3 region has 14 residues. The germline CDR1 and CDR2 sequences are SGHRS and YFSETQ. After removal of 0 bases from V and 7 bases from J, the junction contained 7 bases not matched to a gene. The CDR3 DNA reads TGCGCCAGCAGCTTGGAGGCGGGACTACGGGAGCAGTACTTC. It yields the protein CASSLEAGLREQYF.

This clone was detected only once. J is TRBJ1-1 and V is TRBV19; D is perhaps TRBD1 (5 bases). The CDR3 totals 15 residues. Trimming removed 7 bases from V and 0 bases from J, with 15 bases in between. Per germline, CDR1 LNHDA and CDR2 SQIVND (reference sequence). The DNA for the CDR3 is TGTGCCAGTACCCCGCAGGGCGCCATGAACACTGAAGCTTTCTTT. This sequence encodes CASTPQGAMNTEAFF.